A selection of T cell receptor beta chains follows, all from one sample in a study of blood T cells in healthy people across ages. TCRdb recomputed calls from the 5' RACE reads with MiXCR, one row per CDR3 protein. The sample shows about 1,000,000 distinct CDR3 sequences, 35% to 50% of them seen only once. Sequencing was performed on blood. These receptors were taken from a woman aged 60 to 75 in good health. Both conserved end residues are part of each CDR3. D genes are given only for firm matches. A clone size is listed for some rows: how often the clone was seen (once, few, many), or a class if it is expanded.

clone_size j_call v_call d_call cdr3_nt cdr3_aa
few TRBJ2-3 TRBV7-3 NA TGTGCCAGCAGCTCCACTAGGGCTGATACGCAGTATTTT CASSSTRADTQYF
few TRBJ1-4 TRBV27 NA TGTGCCAGCAGGGACCCCAGTGGGGAAAAACTGTTTTTT CASRDPSGEKLFF
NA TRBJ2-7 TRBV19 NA TGTGCCAGTAGTACGACGACGGCGGACTCCTACGAGCAGTACTTC CASSTTTADSYEQYF
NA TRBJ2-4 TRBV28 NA TGTGCCAGCAGTCTAACACTAAGGAGCCTAAAATTAGCCAAAAACATTCAGTACTTC CASSLTLRSLKLAKNIQYF
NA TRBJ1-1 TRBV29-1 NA TGCAGCGTTGAAGGTGGGGACTTCGGTGCTGAAGCTTTCTTT CSVEGGDFGAEAFF
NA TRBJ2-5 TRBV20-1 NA TGCAGTGCGAGGATCCGGGACCAGTACCTCAATGAGCAGTACTTC CSARIRDQYLNEQYF
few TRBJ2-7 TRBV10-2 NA TGCGCCAGCAGTGAACAGGGTCCCACCTACGAGCAGTACTTC CASSEQGPTYEQYF
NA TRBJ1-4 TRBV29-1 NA TGCAGCGTATGGGACGGGAATGAAAAACTGTTTTTT CSVWDGNEKLFF
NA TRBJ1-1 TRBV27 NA TGTGCCAGCAGTTTATCCCGTGGCCGGCGAGGCACTGAAGCTTTCTTT CASSLSRGRRGTEAFF
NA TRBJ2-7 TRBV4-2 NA TGTGCCAGCTCTAAGGGGCGGGATTCGACCTACGAGCAGTACTTC CASSKGRDSTYEQYF
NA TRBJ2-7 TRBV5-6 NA TGTGCCAGCAGCTTCAGTCCGGGCCTAGCGCTTACCGGGGTTTCCTACGAGCAGTACTTC CASSFSPGLALTGVSYEQYF
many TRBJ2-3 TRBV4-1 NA TGCGCCAGCAGCCAAGCGCAGGCCATTGGGACAGATACGCAGTATTTT CASSQAQAIGTDTQYF
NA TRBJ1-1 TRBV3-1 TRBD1 TGTGCCACCCAGCCGGGACAGGGTGGGGCTGAAGCTTTCTTT CATQPGQGGAEAFF
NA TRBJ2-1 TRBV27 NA TGTGCCAGCAGTCCGCAGGGAGTGGAGCAGTTCTTC CASSPQGVEQFF
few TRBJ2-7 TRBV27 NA TGTGCCAGCAGTTATGTAGGGACGACCTACGAGCAGTACTTC CASSYVGTTYEQYF
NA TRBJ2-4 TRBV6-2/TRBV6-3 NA NA CASSGWAAGNRYF
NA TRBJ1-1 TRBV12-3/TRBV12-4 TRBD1 TGTGCCAGCAGCTCCACAGGGGGGGGGAACACTGAAGCTTTCTTT CASSSTGGGNTEAFF
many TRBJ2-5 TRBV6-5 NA TGTGCCAGCAGTTACACCACCCGGGGGATGGAGACCCAGTACTTC CASSYTTRGMETQYF
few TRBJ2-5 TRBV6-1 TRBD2 TGTGCCAGCGGGCCACTAGCGGGAGGGCTGGAGACCCAGTACTTC CASGPLAGGLETQYF
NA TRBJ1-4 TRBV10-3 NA TGTGCCATCAGGGAGGGACACGAAAAACTGTTTTTT CAIREGHEKLFF
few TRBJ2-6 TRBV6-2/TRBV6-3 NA TGTGCCAGCATCTCCCTCCCGGGAGTGCCAGGGGCCAACGTCCTGACTTTC CASISLPGVPGANVLTF
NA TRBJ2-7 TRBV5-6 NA TGTGCCAGCAGAAAAGGGGCCGGGAGAATCTACGAGCAGTACTTC CASRKGAGRIYEQYF
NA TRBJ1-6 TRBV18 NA TGTGCCAGCTCACCGCTCGATTGGAATAATTCACCCCTCCACTTT CASSPLDWNNSPLHF
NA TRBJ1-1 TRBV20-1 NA TGCAGTGCTAGAAGGCGGCAAGGCCAGGGCAGGGGTGAAGCTTTCTTT CSARRRQGQGRGEAFF
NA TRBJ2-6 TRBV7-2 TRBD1 TGTGCCAGCAGCGGGCTGACAGGGACAAAGGTCCTGACTTTC CASSGLTGTKVLTF
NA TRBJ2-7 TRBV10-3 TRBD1 TGTGCCATCGGACCGGGACAGGGGAACATCATTGTCGAGCAGTACTTC CAIGPGQGNIIVEQYF
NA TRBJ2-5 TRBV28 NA TGTGCCAGCAGTTTCCGGGACAGTGGTCGGGGCGGGGAGCAGTACTTC CASSFRDSGRGGEQYF
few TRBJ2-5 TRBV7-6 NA TGTGCCAGCAGCCTCTTTCGGGGGGAGACCCAGTACTTC CASSLFRGETQYF
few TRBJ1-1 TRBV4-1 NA TGCGCCAGCAGCCAGGGACCGTTGAACACTGAAGCTTTCTTT CASSQGPLNTEAFF
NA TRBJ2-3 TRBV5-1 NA TGCGCCACAAAACCCCTTAGCACAGATACGCAGTATTTT CATKPLSTDTQYF
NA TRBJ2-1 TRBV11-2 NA TGTGCCAGCAGCTTGGGGAAGGGGCTCGCCTACAATGAGCAGTTCTTC CASSLGKGLAYNEQFF
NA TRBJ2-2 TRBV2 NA TGTGCCAGCGGGCGGGTCGGCGGGGAGCTGTTTTTT CASGRVGGELFF
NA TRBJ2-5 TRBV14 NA TGTGCCAGCAGCCAAGATCGGACAGCAGCGCGAGAGACCCAGTACTTC CASSQDRTAARETQYF
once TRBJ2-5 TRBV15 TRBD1 TGTGCCACCAGCACCGACAGGGGATTCAATGAGCAGTACTTC CATSTDRGFNEQYF
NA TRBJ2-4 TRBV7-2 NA TGTGCCAGCAGCGTGGTCCAGGGGTCAGACATTCAGTACTTC CASSVVQGSDIQYF
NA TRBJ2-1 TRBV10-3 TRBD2 TGTGCCATCAGTGAGCCGGGTAGCGGGAGAGGGAATGAGCAGTTCTTC CAISEPGSGRGNEQFF
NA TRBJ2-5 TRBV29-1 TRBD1 TGCAGCGTTGACGGGACAGGGGGCGGGGAGACCCAGTACTTC CSVDGTGGGETQYF
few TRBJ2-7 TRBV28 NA TGTGCCAGCACCACTCGGGGGCGCGGACCAGAAACGAGAAACGAGCAGTACTTC CASTTRGRGPETRNEQYF
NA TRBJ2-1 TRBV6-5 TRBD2 TGTGCCAGCAGTGTAGCGGGAATCAACTATGAGCAGTTCTTC CASSVAGINYEQFF
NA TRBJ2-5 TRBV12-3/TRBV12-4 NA TGTGCCAGCAGTTTAAGTACAGGGAGACGAGAGACCCAGTACTTC CASSLSTGRRETQYF
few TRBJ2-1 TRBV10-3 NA TGTGCCATCAGAGGGGACACGACCAGCTCCTACAATGAGCAGTTCTTC CAIRGDTTSSYNEQFF
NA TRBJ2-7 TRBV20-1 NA TGCAGTGCTAGAGCGGAGGATATCAGCTCCTACGAGCAGTACTTC CSARAEDISSYEQYF
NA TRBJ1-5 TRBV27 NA TGTGCCAGCAGTTTAGGGAACTACAATCAGCCCCAGCATTTT CASSLGNYNQPQHF
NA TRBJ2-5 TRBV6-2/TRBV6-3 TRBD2 TGTGCCAGCAGTTTGGGACTAGTAGCCTACAATGAGCAGTACTTC CASSLGLVAYNEQYF
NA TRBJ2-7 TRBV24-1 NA TGTGCCACCAGTGACCCCGGGACTTTATACGATGAGCAGTACTTC CATSDPGTLYDEQYF
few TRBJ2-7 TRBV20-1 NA TGCAGTGCTAGAGACAGGGGGGGCTTCTCCTACGAGCAGTACTTC CSARDRGGFSYEQYF
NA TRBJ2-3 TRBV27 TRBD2 TGTGCCAGCAGTCCGGGGGGTCACACAGATACGCAGTATTTT CASSPGGHTDTQYF
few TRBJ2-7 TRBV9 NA TGTGCCAGCAGCGCCTCCGGGACCCTTAGCTCCTACGAGCAGTACTTC CASSASGTLSSYEQYF
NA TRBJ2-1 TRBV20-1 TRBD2 TGCAGTGCTAGGCTAGCGGGAGCGAGGGCCTACAATGAGCAGTTCTTC CSARLAGARAYNEQFF
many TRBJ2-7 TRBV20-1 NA TGCAGTGCTAGAGATAGCTACGAGCAGTACTTC CSARDSYEQYF
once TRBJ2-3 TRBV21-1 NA TGTGCTAGCAACCTAAGAGGGCTAGCGAGCACAGATACGCAGTATTTT CASNLRGLASTDTQYF
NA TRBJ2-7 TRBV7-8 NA TGTGCCAGCAGCGTAGAGGCGCAGGGCTACGAGCAGTACTTC CASSVEAQGYEQYF
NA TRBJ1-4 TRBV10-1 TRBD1 TGCGCCAGCAGTGGGACCTCGGGACAGGGTCGGGAAAAACTGTTTTTT CASSGTSGQGREKLFF
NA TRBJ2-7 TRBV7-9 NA TGTGCCAGCAGTCATGGAGGTGACGAGCAGTACTTC CASSHGGDEQYF
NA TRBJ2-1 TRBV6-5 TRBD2 TGTGCCAGCAGTTACCAGCGGGAGGATTACAATGAGCAGTTCTTC CASSYQREDYNEQFF
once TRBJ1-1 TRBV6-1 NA TGTGCCAGCATCCCGCGGTGGCAGGTTTTCAGGACTGAAGCTTTCTTT CASIPRWQVFRTEAFF